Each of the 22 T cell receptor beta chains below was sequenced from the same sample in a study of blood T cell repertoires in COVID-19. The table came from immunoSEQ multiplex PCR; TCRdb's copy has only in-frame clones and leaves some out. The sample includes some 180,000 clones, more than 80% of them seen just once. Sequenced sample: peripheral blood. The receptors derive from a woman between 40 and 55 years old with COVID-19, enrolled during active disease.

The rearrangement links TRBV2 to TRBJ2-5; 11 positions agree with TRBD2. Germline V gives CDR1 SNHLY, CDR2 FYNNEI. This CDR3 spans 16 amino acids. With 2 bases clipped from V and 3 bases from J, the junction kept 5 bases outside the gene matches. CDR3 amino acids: CASSEPSGLAEETQYF. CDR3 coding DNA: TGTGCCAGCAGTGAACCATCGGGACTAGCGGAAGAGACCCAGTACTTC.

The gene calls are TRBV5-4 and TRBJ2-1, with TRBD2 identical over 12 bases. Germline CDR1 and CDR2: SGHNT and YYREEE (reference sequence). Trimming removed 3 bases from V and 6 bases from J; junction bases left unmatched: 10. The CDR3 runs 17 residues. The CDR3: CASSSKLAGGFVNEQFF. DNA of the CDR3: TGTGCCAGCAGCTCTAAACTAGCGGGGGGTTTCGTCAATGAGCAGTTCTTC.

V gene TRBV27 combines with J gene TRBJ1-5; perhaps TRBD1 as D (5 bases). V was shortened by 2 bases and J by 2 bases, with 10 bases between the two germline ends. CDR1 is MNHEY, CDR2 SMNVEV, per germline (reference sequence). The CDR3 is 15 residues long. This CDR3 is CASSLAGRGNQPQHF. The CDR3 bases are TGTGCCAGCAGTTTAGCCGGCAGGGGCAATCAGCCCCAGCATTTT.

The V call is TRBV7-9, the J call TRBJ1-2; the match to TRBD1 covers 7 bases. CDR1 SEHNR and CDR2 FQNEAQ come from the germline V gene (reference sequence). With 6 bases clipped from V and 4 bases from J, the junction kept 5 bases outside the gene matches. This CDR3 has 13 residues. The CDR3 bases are TGTGCCAGCAGTCCACAGGGGAGCTATGGCTACACCTTC. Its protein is CASSPQGSYGYTF.

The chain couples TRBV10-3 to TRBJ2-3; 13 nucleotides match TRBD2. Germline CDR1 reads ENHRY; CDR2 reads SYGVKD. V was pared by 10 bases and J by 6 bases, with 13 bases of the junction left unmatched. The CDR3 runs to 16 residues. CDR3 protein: CATKLKRTSGSDTQYF. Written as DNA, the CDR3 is TGTGCCACCAAACTGAAGCGGACTAGCGGGAGTGATACGCAGTATTTT.

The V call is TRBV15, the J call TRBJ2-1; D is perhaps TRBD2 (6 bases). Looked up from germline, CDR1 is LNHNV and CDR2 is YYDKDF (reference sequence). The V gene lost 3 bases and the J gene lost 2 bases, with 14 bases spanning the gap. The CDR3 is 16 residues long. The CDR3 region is CATSRDVADAYNEQFF. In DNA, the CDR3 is TGTGCCACCAGCAGGGATGTAGCGGATGCCTACAATGAGCAGTTCTTC.

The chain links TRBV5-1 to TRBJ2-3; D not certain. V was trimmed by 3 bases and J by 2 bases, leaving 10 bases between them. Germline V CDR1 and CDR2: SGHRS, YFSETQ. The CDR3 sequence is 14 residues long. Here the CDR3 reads CASSSRVNTDTQYF. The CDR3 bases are TGCGCCAGCAGCTCCCGGGTCAACACAGATACGCAGTATTTT.

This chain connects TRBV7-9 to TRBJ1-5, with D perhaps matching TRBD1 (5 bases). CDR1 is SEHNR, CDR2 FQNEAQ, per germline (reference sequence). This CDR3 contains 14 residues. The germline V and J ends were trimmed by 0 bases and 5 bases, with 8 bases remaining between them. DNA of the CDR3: TGTGCCAGCAGCTTAGCCTGGGGGGATCAGCCCCAGCATTTT. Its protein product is CASSLAWGDQPQHF.

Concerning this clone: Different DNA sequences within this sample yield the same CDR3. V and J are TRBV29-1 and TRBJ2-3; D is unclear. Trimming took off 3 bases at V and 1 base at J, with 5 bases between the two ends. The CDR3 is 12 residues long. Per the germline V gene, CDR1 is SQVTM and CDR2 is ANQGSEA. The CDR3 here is CSVDEGTDTQYF. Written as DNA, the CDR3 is TGCAGCGTTGATGAGGGCACAGATACGCAGTATTTT.

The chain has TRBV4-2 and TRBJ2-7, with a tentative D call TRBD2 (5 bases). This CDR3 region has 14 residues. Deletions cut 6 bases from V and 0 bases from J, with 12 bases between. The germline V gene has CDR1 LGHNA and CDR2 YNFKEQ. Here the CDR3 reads CASSSGVSSYEQYF. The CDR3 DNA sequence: TGTGCCAGCAGTTCCGGGGTTAGCTCCTACGAGCAGTACTTC.

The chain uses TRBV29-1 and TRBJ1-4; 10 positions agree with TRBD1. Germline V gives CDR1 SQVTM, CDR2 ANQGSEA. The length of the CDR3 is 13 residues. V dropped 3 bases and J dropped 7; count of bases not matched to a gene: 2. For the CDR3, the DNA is TGCAGCGTTGACGGACAGGGGGGTGAAAAACTGTTTTTT. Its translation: CSVDGQGGEKLFF. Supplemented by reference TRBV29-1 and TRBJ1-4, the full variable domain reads SAVISQKPSRDICQRGTSLTIQCQVDSQVTMMFWYRQQPGQSLTLIATANQGSEATYESGFVIDKFPISRPNLTFSTLTVSNMSPEDSSIYLCSVDGQGGEKLFFGSGTQLSVL.

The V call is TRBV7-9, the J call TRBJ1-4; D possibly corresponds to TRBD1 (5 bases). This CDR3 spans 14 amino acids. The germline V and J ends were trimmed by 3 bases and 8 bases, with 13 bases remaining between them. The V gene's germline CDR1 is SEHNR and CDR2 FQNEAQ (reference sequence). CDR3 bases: TGTGCCAGCAGCTTTCCTGGGGCGGAAGAAAAACTGTTTTTT. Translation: CASSFPGAEEKLFF.

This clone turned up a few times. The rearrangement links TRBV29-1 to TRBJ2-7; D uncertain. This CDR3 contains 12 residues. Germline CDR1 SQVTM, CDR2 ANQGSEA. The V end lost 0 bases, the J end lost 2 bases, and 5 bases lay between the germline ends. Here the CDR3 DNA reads TGCAGCGTTGAAGACAATCCCTACGAGCAGTACTTC. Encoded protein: CSVEDNPYEQYF.

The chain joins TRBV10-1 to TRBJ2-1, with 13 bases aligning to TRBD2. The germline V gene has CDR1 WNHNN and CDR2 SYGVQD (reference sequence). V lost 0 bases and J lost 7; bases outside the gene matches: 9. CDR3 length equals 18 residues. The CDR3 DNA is TGCGCCAGCAGTGAGTCGAAAGGGTTGGGACTAGCGGGGAATGAGCAGTTCTTC. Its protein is CASSESKGLGLAGNEQFF.

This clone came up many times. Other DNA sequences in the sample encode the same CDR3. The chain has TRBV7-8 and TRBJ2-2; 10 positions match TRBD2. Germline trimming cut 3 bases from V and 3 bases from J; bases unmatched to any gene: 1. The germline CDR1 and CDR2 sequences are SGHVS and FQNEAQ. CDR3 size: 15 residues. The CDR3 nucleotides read TGTGCCAGCAGCTTGGGGACTAGCGACACCGGGGAGCTGTTTTTT. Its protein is CASSLGTSDTGELFF.

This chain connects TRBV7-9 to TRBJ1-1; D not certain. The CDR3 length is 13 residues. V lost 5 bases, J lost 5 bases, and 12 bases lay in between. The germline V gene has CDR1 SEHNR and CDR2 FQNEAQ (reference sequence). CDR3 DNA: TGTGCCAGCAGCCGAGCCGGGATGACTGAAGCTTTCTTT. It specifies CASSRAGMTEAFF.

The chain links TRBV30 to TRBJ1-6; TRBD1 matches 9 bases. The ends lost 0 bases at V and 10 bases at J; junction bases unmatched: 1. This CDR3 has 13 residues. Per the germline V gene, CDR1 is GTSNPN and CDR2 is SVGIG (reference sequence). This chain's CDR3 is CAWSVTGGSPLHF. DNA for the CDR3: TGTGCCTGGAGTGTTACAGGGGGCTCACCCCTCCACTTT.

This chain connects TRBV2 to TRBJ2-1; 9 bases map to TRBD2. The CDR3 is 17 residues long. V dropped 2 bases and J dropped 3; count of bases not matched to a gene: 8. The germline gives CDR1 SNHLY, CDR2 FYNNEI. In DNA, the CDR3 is TGTGCCAGCAGTGAAAGGCTAGCGGGAACGATCTACAATGAGCAGTTCTTC. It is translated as CASSERLAGTIYNEQFF.

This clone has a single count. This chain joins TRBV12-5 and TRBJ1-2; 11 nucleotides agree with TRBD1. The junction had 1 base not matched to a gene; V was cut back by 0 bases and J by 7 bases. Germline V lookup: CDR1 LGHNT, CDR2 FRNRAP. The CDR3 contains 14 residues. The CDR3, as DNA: TGTGCTAGTGGTTTGGTTGGGACAGGGGGTGGCTACACCTTC. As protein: CASGLVGTGGGYTF.

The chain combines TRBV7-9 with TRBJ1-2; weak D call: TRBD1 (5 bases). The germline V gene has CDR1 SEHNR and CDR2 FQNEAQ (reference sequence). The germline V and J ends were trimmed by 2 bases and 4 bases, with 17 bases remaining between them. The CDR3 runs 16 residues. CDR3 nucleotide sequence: TGTGCCAGCAGCTTAAACCCGTCAGGGTCCGTCTATGGCTACACCTTC. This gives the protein CASSLNPSGSVYGYTF.

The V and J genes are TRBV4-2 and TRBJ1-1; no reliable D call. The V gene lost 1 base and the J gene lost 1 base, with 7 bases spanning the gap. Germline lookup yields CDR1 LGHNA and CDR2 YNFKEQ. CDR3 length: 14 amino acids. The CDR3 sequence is CASSQGVTNTEAFF. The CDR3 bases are TGTGCCAGCAGCCAAGGAGTAACGAACACTGAAGCTTTCTTT.

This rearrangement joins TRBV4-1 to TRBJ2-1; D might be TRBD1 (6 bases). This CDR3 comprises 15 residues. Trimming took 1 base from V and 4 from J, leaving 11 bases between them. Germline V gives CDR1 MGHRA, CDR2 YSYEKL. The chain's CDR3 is CASSQVRGGYNEQFF. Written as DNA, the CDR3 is TGCGCCAGCAGCCAAGTCAGGGGCGGGTACAATGAGCAGTTCTTC.